The 24 T cell receptor beta chains given below trace back to one sample, sequenced in a study of CD8 T cells in ankylosing spondylitis. No antigen is known for these receptors. TCRdb reprocessed the 5' RACE reads via MiXCR and lists one record per CDR3 protein. The table lists around 490,000 distinct CDR3 sequences, approximately 5.3% of them singletons. Study conclusions and caveats: Ankylosing spondylitis blood seemed to carry a telltale TCR beta motif made of several highly homologous variants.

Sequences were obtained from blood, either unsorted or a sorted T cell fraction (not recorded which). These receptors all stem from a male donor with ankylosing spondylitis.

This clonotype has only a few counts. V is TRBV18 and J is TRBJ1-2; D call uncertain. V gave up 2 bases and J gave up 2 bases, with 6 bases separating them. CDR3 length equals 13 residues. Germline lookup yields CDR1 KGHSH and CDR2 LQKENI. CDR3 coding DNA: TGTGCCAGCTCACCAGACGAAAACTATGGCTACACCTTC. Its protein is CASSPDENYGYTF.

This clonotype has a count of ten or more. V usage is TRBV5-1 and J usage is TRBJ1-6; D unclear. CDR1 SGHRS and CDR2 YFSETQ come from the germline V gene. The V end was cut by 0 bases, the J end by 7 bases, with 8 bases between. The CDR3 totals 14 residues. CDR3 in amino acids: CASSLGEENSPLHF. CDR3 sequence (DNA): TGCGCCAGCAGCTTGGGTGAAGAGAATTCACCCCTCCACTTT.

This clonotype came up many times. The chain carries TRBV15 and TRBJ2-1; 8 nucleotides agree with TRBD2. With 5 bases clipped from V and 0 bases from J, the junction kept 3 bases outside the gene matches. Per the germline V gene, CDR1 is LNHNV and CDR2 is YYDKDF (reference sequence). The CDR3 covers 15 residues. CDR3 nucleotide sequence: TGTGCCACCAGCGCGAGCGGGAGCTCCTACAATGAGCAGTTCTTC. Translation: CATSASGSSYNEQFF.

In this sample, this clonotype turned up many times. The chain couples TRBV15 to TRBJ2-1; TRBD2 matches at 11 bases. Germline loops: CDR1 LNHNV, CDR2 YYDKDF (reference sequence). J was trimmed by 5 bases and V by 2 bases; bases with no gene match: 8. The CDR3 covers 17 residues. The CDR3 coding sequence is TGTGCCACCAGCAGATTTAAGGGACTAGCGGCAGACAATGAGCAGTTCTTC. Its protein product is CATSRFKGLAADNEQFF.

In its sample, this clonotype was seen many times. The rearrangement joins TRBV2 to TRBJ2-6; D not resolved. Germline CDR1 and CDR2: SNHLY and FYNNEI. The CDR3 runs 13 residues. Trimming stripped 7 bases from V and 0 bases from J, with 4 bases between. This CDR3 is CASTPSGANVLTF. The DNA of the CDR3 is TGTGCCAGCACACCCTCTGGGGCCAACGTCCTGACTTTC.

The CDR3 spells CASSSRDRNTDTQYF. The DNA of the CDR3 is TGTGCCAGCAGCTCCCGGGACAGGAACACAGATACGCAGTATTTT. The V and J genes are TRBV7-8 and TRBJ2-3; 8 bases are a match to TRBD1. J gave up 2 bases and V 4 bases, and 5 bases lay outside the gene matches. The CDR3 extends over 15 amino acids. Germline assignment: CDR1 SGHVS and CDR2 FQNEAQ. The entire variable domain, with the rest obtained from reference TRBV7-8 and TRBJ2-3, is as follows: GAGVSQSPRYKVAKRGQDVALRCDPISGHVSLFWYQQALGQGPEFLTYFQNEAQLDKSGLPSDRFFAERPEGSVSTLKIQRTQQEDSAVYLCASSSRDRNTDTQYFGPGTRLTVL.

Concerning this clonotype itself: One base away lies a much larger clone, so this may be a sequencing read error. The V call is TRBV28, the J call TRBJ2-1; D may be TRBD2 (6 bases). CDR3 length: 17 residues. Trimming removed 7 bases from V and 7 bases from J, with 26 bases in between. CDR1 and CDR2 (germline): MDHEN, SYDVKM. In nucleotides, the CDR3 is TGTGCCAGCAATTATGATCTCGGGACTGAGAATAAAAATGAGCAGTTCTTC. Residues: CASNYDLGTENKNEQFF.

This clonotype showed up just a few times. The rearrangement uses TRBV7-9 and TRBJ1-4, with D hard to call. The CDR3 is 16 amino acids. Germline V gene data show CDR1 as SEHNR and CDR2 as FQNEAQ (reference sequence). V was cut by 2 bases and J by 2 bases, with 12 bases left in between. The CDR3 reads CASSLMGSSTNEKLFF. Written as DNA, the CDR3 is TGTGCCAGCAGCTTAATGGGGAGTTCGACTAATGAAAAACTGTTTTTT.

In this sample, this clonotype turned up many times. The rearrangement joins TRBV29-1 to TRBJ2-1; TRBD2 is a possible D gene (6 bases). Germline lookup yields CDR1 SQVTM and CDR2 ANQGSEA. The length of the CDR3 is 15 residues. The V and J ends lost 1 base and 3 bases respectively, with 13 bases between them. The CDR3 DNA is TGCAGCGTTGAAGGGCTGGGACTTAACTACAATGAGCAGTTCTTC. It encodes CSVEGLGLNYNEQFF.

The chain recombines TRBV28 with TRBJ2-3, with 16 nucleotides matching TRBD2. This CDR3 has 19 residues. The germline CDR1 and CDR2 sequences are MDHEN and SYDVKM. Losses at the gene ends were 4 bases for V and 1 base for J; bases not matched to a gene: 8. This CDR3 reads CASSSSGLAGGQGTDTQYF. The CDR3 nucleotides are TGTGCCAGCAGTTCCTCGGGACTAGCGGGGGGGCAGGGCACAGATACGCAGTATTTT.

This chain joins TRBV11-2 and TRBJ2-5, with TRBD2 identical over 12 bases. This CDR3 has 17 amino acids. The junction had 7 bases not matched to a gene; V was cut back by 0 bases and J by 5 bases. Germline V CDR1 and CDR2: SGHAT, FQNNGV. The CDR3 DNA reads TGTGCCAGCAGCTTAGATCGGGCTAGCGGGAGGGGGGAGACCCAGTACTTC. Translation gives CASSLDRASGRGETQYF.

This clonotype was detected ten times or more. V gene TRBV7-2 combines with J gene TRBJ2-5; 7 positions match TRBD1. Germline V gene lookup returns CDR1 SGHTA and CDR2 FQGNSA. V gave up 4 bases and J gave up 0 bases; unmatched junction bases: 5. This CDR3 has 15 amino acids. Written as DNA, the CDR3 is TGTGCCAGCAGCTCGACAGGGATGTACCAAGAGACCCAGTACTTC. Translating it yields CASSSTGMYQETQYF.

This clonotype was counted between two and nine times. The chain combines TRBV6-1 with TRBJ1-1, with D hard to call. Between the trimmed V and J ends, which lost 6 bases and 0 bases, there was a span of 11 bases. The V gene's germline CDR1 is MNHNS and CDR2 SASEGT. The length of the CDR3 is 14 residues. CDR3 DNA sequence: TGTGCCAGCAGGCCCACGTACATGAACACTGAAGCTTTCTTT. Translating gives CASRPTYMNTEAFF.

About this clonotype: A much larger clone sits a single nucleotide away, making a read error possible. V and J are TRBV12-3 or TRBV12-4 and TRBJ2-5; no clear D gene. The CDR3 has 15 amino acids. The germline V and J ends were trimmed by 6 bases and 2 bases, with 16 bases remaining between them. The CDR3 reads CASSLIYVLQETQYF. The CDR3, as DNA: TGTGCCAGCAGCCTCATATATGTGCTACAAGAGACCCAGTACTTC.

In this sample, this clonotype turned up many times. The rearrangement uses TRBV5-1 and TRBJ2-7; 8 bases map to TRBD1. V trimming: 0 bases; J trimming: 9 bases; junction bases outside the gene matches: 5. The CDR3 is made up of 13 amino acids. Per germline, CDR1 SGHRS and CDR2 YFSETQ. CDR3 DNA: TGCGCCAGCAGCTTGGGACAGGGGCAGGGGCAGTACTTC. Amino acids: CASSLGQGQGQYF.

V and J are TRBV27 and TRBJ2-3, with D maybe TRBD2 (6 bases). CDR3 length: 14 amino acids. Germline CDR1 and CDR2: MNHEY and SMNVEV (reference sequence). Trimming cost V 8 bases and J 4 bases, with 16 bases left between them. CDR3 residues: CASGPGVPADTQYF. In nucleotides, the CDR3 is TGTGCCAGCGGCCCGGGGGTGCCCGCAGATACGCAGTATTTT.

This clonotype was counted only a few times. The rearrangement joins TRBV18 to TRBJ2-1, with 13 bases lining up with TRBD2. J lost 4 bases, V lost 0 bases, and 3 bases had no gene match. The CDR3 has 17 residues. Germline V CDR1 and CDR2: KGHSH, LQKENI. The CDR3 spells CASSPPGLAGEYNEQFF. Here the CDR3 DNA reads TGTGCCAGCTCACCACCCGGACTAGCGGGGGAGTACAATGAGCAGTTCTTC.

At least ten counts were recorded for this clonotype. This chain uses TRBV5-6 with TRBJ1-5, with D perhaps matching TRBD1 (5 bases). The CDR3 covers 14 residues. The V and J ends lost 4 bases and 5 bases respectively, with 13 bases between them. CDR1 is SGHDT and CDR2 is YYEEEE in the germline V gene. The chain's CDR3 is CASSVSQGHQPQHF. Written as DNA, the CDR3 is TGTGCCAGCAGCGTAAGTCAGGGCCATCAGCCCCAGCATTTT.

This clonotype came up many times. This chain connects TRBV12-3 or TRBV12-4 to TRBJ1-1; D may be TRBD1 (5 bases). V dropped 2 bases and J dropped 1 base, with 8 bases sitting between them. The CDR3 has 14 amino acids. The CDR3 spells CASSLMGENTEAFF. Written as DNA, the CDR3 is TGTGCCAGCAGTTTAATGGGGGAGAACACTGAAGCTTTCTTT.

Many counts were recorded for this clonotype. The J gene is TRBJ1-1, the V gene TRBV9; D not certain. The germline V gene encodes CDR1 SGDLS and CDR2 YYNGEE. This CDR3 is built from 17 residues. V lost 2 bases and J 0 bases, leaving 17 bases between the germline ends. The CDR3 region is CASSVAMGGGMNTEAFF. The CDR3 bases are TGTGCCAGCAGCGTGGCTATGGGCGGAGGGATGAACACTGAAGCTTTCTTT.

There are a few counts of this clonotype. The chain links TRBV7-2 to TRBJ2-6; unclear D gene. The V end lost 4 bases, the J end lost 1 base, and 8 bases lay between the germline ends. This CDR3 contains 15 residues. The germline V gene has CDR1 SGHTA and CDR2 FQGNSA. The CDR3 region is CASSSLVSGANVLTF. CDR3 nucleotide sequence: TGTGCCAGCAGCTCCCTGGTTTCTGGGGCCAACGTCCTGACTTTC.

This clonotype was counted many times. V is TRBV27 and J is TRBJ1-1; D ambiguous. The CDR3 extends over 14 amino acids. Germline CDR1 and CDR2: MNHEY and SMNVEV (reference sequence). V was shortened by 4 bases and J by 5 bases, with 14 bases between the two germline ends. The CDR3 is CASSSPPKGTEAFF. The CDR3 nucleotides read TGTGCCAGCAGTTCCCCACCGAAAGGGACTGAAGCTTTCTTT.

This clonotype was observed many times. Germline is not matched at one junction end, which may reflect a read error. The V gene is TRBV5-1, the J gene TRBJ2-7; 11 bases fit TRBD1. Germline loops: CDR1 SGHRS, CDR2 YFSETQ. There are 14 residues in the CDR3. CDR3 loop: CASSPGQGAYEQYF. The CDR3 coding sequence is TGTGCCAGCAGTCCGGGACAGGGGGCCTACGAGCAGTACTTC.

There are many counts of this clonotype. V is TRBV10-3 and J is TRBJ1-2, with TRBD1 identical over 10 bases. This CDR3 contains 15 residues. V dropped 1 base and J dropped 8; count of bases not matched to a gene: 7. CDR1 is ENHRY, CDR2 SYGVKD, per germline. Here the CDR3 reads CAISELGQGLQGYTF. The CDR3 DNA follows: TGTGCCATCAGTGAGTTGGGACAGGGGCTACAAGGCTACACCTTC.